Listed here are 9 T cell receptor beta chains from one sample, sequenced in a study of T cell clusters in autoimmune cytopenias. TRB was amplified by touch-down multiplex PCR, primer pools A and B combined. Using the multiplex PCR reads, TCRdb records one entry per CDR3 protein without DNA. Across 13,000 to 15,000 distinct CDR3 sequences, the top ten clones capture 2% to 2.5% of the sample. Each sample's input was around 250 ng genomic DNA, approximately 37,500 genome equivalents. Specimen: peripheral blood. The receptors were gathered from a human donor with an autoimmune cytopenia or autoimmune hepatitis (not recorded which).

The V and J genes are TRBV10-1 and TRBJ2-2; TCRdb calls TRBD2, which cannot be checked without DNA. Germline values: CDR1 WNHNN, CDR2 SYGVQD (reference sequence). The CDR3 has 14 amino acids. CDR3 residues: CATSGLGGTGELFF.

The J gene is TRBJ1-2, the V gene TRBV30; TCRdb returns TRBD1, unconfirmable since there is no DNA. This CDR3 is built from 17 residues. Germline CDR1 is GTSNPN and CDR2 is SVGIG (reference sequence). Here the CDR3 reads CAWSVKVPKAPNYGYTF.

The chain links TRBV12-3 or TRBV12-4 to TRBJ1-1. The CDR3 has 14 amino acids. The CDR3: CASSLRTGNTEAFF.

This chain uses TRBV18 with TRBJ1-5. Germline CDR1 reads KGHSH; CDR2 reads LQKENI. This CDR3 has 15 residues. The CDR3 loop is CASSPGRQGNQPQHF.

The J gene is TRBJ1-2, the V gene TRBV29-1. Germline CDR1 SQVTM, CDR2 ANQGSEA. This CDR3 is 16 amino acids long. CDR3 residues: CSVEILRAGTPYGYTF.

V gene TRBV11-2 combines with J gene TRBJ1-2. CDR3 length: 14 residues. Per the germline V gene, CDR1 is SGHAT and CDR2 is FQNNGV. Here the CDR3 reads CASSPRTSVHGYTF.

By frequency, this clonotype is medium-sized. V and J are TRBV30 and TRBJ2-5; TCRdb picks TRBD2, but there is no DNA to check that call. Germline loops: CDR1 GTSNPN, CDR2 SVGIG (reference sequence). The CDR3 has 16 residues. The CDR3 sequence is CAWSRWGEGESTNKYF.

The chain has TRBV20-1 and TRBJ1-6; no DNA is available, so the TRBD1 call from TCRdb remains unchecked. CDR1 is DFQATT and CDR2 is SNEGSKA in the germline V gene (reference sequence). The CDR3 loop spans 14 amino acids. The CDR3 sequence is CSARDSGQGSPLHF.

This clonotype registers medium-sized by frequency. V usage is TRBV6-5 and J usage is TRBJ2-5. The germline CDR1 and CDR2 sequences are MNHEY and SVGAGI. This CDR3 has 11 amino acids. This CDR3 reads CASSSRETQYF.